Listed below are T cell receptor beta chains from one sample, sequenced in a study of memory CD4+ T cells and cytomegalovirus serostatus. Only in-frame clones appear in the TCRdb table, and some are missing; sequencing was by immunoSEQ multiplex PCR. The table lists approximately 70,000 clones, 76% of them singletons. Material for sequencing was memory CD4+ T cells from blood. These receptors were taken from an adult in good health and CMV-seropositive. Each CDR3 is given with its conserved first and last residue. The order of the fields is D gene, V gene, J gene, CDR3 protein. The D gene is left open where the match is weak.

.	TRBV27	TRBJ1-1	CASSLFGATEAFF
.	TRBV11-2	TRBJ2-7	CASSLASSEQYF
.	TRBV15	TRBJ1-3	CATSRDPGASGNTIYF
TRBD1	TRBV6-5	TRBJ2-3	CASSYATGADTQYF
.	TRBV19	TRBJ2-1	CASSPNPSVYNEQFF
TRBD2	TRBV4-3	TRBJ2-3	CASSPSGSTDTQYF
TRBD1	TRBV5-1	TRBJ1-1	CASSWTGMNTEAFF
.	TRBV7-3	TRBJ2-6	CASSFSTNPGANVLTF
TRBD2	TRBV7-6	TRBJ2-1	CASSHRSGTSGFGTSYNEQFF
.	TRBV28	TRBJ2-5	CASLGLETQYF